Following are 8 T cell receptor beta chains from one sample sequenced in a study of STAT5B mutations in CD4+ large granular lymphocyte leukemia. Using immunoSEQ multiplex PCR, the repertoire was profiled, and TCRdb retains in-frame clones only, with some absent. The sample lists around 29,000 clones; approximately 79% were seen once. Sequencing used CD4+ T cells from blood buffy coats. These receptors were taken from a human donor in good health.

The J gene is TRBJ2-1, the V gene TRBV4-3; D is unresolved. The CDR3 runs 13 residues. V was cut by 5 bases and J by 1 base, with 6 bases left in between. CDR1 is LGHNA and CDR2 is YSLEER in the germline V gene. The CDR3 region has the DNA TGCGCCAGCAGCGTCCTGTCCTACAATGAGCAGTTCTTC. This encodes CASSVLSYNEQFF.

This clone was detected a few times. The genes are TRBV6-1 and TRBJ1-5, with D maybe TRBD1 (5 bases). Germline V CDR1 and CDR2: MNHNS, SASEGT. This CDR3 comprises 13 residues. V was pared by 0 bases and J by 6 bases, with 6 bases between. In DNA form, the CDR3 reads TGTGCCAGCAGTGAAGCGCAGGGTCAGCCCCAGCATTTT. It encodes CASSEAQGQPQHF.

The chain joins TRBV4-2 to TRBJ2-3, with 10 bases that match TRBD2. The trim removed 0 bases at V and 4 bases at J, leaving 4 bases unmatched. CDR3 length equals 16 residues. Germline CDR1 is LGHNA and CDR2 is YNFKEQ. The CDR3 reads CASSQESGGAPDTQYF. In nucleotides, the CDR3 is TGTGCCAGCAGCCAAGAAAGCGGGGGGGCCCCAGATACGCAGTATTTT.

V is TRBV7-9 and J is TRBJ1-3; TRBD1 is a possible D gene (5 bases). The CDR3 sequence is 15 residues long. Germline loops: CDR1 SEHNR, CDR2 FQNEAQ (reference sequence). The V end lost 1 base, the J end lost 1 base, and 8 bases lay between the germline ends. This CDR3 is CASSLVGVSGNTIYF. DNA of the CDR3: TGTGCCAGCAGCTTAGTAGGGGTATCTGGAAACACCATATATTTT.

This clone came up a few times. V gene TRBV25-1 combines with J gene TRBJ1-1; D not certain. Deletions cut 0 bases from V and 9 bases from J, with 11 bases between. The CDR3 loop spans 13 amino acids. Germline CDR1 is MGHDK and CDR2 is SYGVNS. In DNA, the CDR3 is TGTGCCAGCAGTGAATATATGGATGGCAAAGCTTTCTTT. This codes for CASSEYMDGKAFF. Filled out from reference TRBV25-1 and TRBJ1-1, the complete variable domain reads EADIYQTPRYLVIGTGKKITLECSQTMGHDKMYWYQQDPGMELHLIHYSYGVNSTEKGDLSSESTVSRIRTEHFPLTLESARPSHTSQYLCASSEYMDGKAFFGQGTRLTVV.

The rearrangement joins TRBV5-6 to TRBJ1-2; perhaps TRBD1 as D (6 bases). The CDR3 loop spans 19 amino acids. Germline lookup yields CDR1 SGHDT and CDR2 YYEEEE. Trimming shortened V by 0 bases and J by 4 bases, and 25 bases separated the two germline ends. CDR3 nucleotide sequence: TGTGCCAGCAGCTTGGGTATCTATAAGGGGAACAGGGACGGCTATGGCTACACCTTC. This gives the protein CASSLGIYKGNRDGYGYTF.

This chain uses TRBV13 with TRBJ2-3, with TRBD1 matching 8 bases. Germline CDR1 is PRHDT and CDR2 is FYEKMQ (reference sequence). Trimming at V came to 5 bases and at J to 3 bases, leaving 10 bases not matched to a gene. This CDR3 contains 16 residues. The CDR3 DNA is TGTGCCAGCAGCACCATAGGACAGGGCGTAACAGATACGCAGTATTTT. This encodes CASSTIGQGVTDTQYF.

The rearrangement uses TRBV5-6 and TRBJ2-3, with D unresolved. Germline lookup yields CDR1 SGHDT and CDR2 YYEEEE. V lost 2 bases to trimming and J lost 4 bases, with 8 bases between them. CDR3 length: 13 amino acids. CDR3 DNA: TGTGCCAGCAGCTTTCCTGGGGCAGATACGCAGTATTTT. It encodes CASSFPGADTQYF.